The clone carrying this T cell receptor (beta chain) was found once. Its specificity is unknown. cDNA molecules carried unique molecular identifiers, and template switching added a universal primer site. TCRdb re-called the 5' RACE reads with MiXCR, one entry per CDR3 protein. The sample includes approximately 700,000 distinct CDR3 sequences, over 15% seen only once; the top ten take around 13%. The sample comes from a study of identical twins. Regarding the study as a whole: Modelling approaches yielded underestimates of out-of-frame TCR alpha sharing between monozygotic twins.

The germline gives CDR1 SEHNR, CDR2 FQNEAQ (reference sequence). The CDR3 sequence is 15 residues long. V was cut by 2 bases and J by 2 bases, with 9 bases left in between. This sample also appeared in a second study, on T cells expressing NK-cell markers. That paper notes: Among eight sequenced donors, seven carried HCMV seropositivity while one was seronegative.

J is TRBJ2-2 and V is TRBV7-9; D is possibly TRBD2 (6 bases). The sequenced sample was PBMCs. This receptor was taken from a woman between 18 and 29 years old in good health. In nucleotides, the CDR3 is TGTGCCAGCAGCTTAACTAGCCCAAACACCGGGGAGCTGTTTTTT. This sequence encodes CASSLTSPNTGELFF.